This T cell receptor beta chain was captured by sequencing in a study of blood T cell repertoires in COVID-19 (dated by TCRdb to 2018 to 2020). Regarding the study in general: Samples covering the acute and convalescent phases of COVID-19 were provided by collaborators in the United States, Italy and Spain. The prospective study material was composed of cDNA or gDNA derived from T cells, B-cell-depleted T cells, or PBMCs. The dataset comprised deeply sampled blood TCRbeta repertoires from subjects exposed to, actively infected with, or recovered from COVID-19. The repertoires were released in a freely available public database intended as a resource for research on the immune response to SARS-CoV-2. The samples were drawn from the first 160 participants of the ongoing ImmuneRACE study and from 1,254 subjects provided by 6 global collaborators. Nearly every sample came with metadata listing a de-identified subject ID, COVID-19 status, age in years and sex. HLA class I and class II types, where available, came from metadata supplied by the sample provider rather than from assay-based typing.

Paper-wide results and their limitations: How much clinical and demographic metadata was included differed by source and by participant, and the metadata was provided uncurated.

TCRbeta CDR3 regions were amplified from genomic DNA by means of the immunoSEQ Assay, a bias-controlled multiplex PCR. The study's processing was this. Within the assay, amplification of reference gene primers was used to estimate how many nucleated cells each sample contained. To quantify the absolute abundance of each unique TCRbeta CDR3 rearrangement, sequence reads were collapsed and filtered. For each sample, productive Simpson clonality was calculated by taking the square root of Simpson's diversity index across productive rearrangements. TCRdb's version of the immuneACCESS table is confined to in-frame rearrangements and falls short of the full clone set. An unresolved V gene accounts for under half of the shortfall where checked; the remainder is of unknown origin. V, J and clone size are taken as reported in that table, and D and trimming were inferred from the DNA itself. This sample is represented by about 74,000 clones; around four fifths of them were singletons. About 37% of the sample comes from the top ten.

Between the V and J ends, shortened by 6 bases and 4 bases respectively, the junction contains 24 bases. The CDR3 spans 17 residues, from the cysteine through the phenylalanine. The read is trimmed to its CDR3 DNA, 51 bases read in frame from base 1. From a lookup of the germline V gene, CDR1 and CDR2 are KGHSH and LQKENI. Points on this clone: Its antigen is not yet known. Base qualities were left out, and no much larger clone turns up one base away.

Whole blood was collected in K2EDTA tubes by collaborating institutions according to the institutions' own protocols. For TCRbeta analysis, collaborators shipped samples in one of three forms: frozen whole blood, isolated PBMCs, or DNA extracted from either of those sample types. The chain is made from TRBV18 and TRBJ1-1, with a weak D call of TRBD1 (5 bases match). Material for sequencing was peripheral blood. The TCR originated in a man aged 65-85 years with acute or convalescent COVID-19. The CDR3 loop reads CASSQTGLITGGTEAFF. The DNA sequence reads TGTGCCAGCTCTCAAACGGGACTTATAACGGGAGGCACTGAAGCTTTCTTT. The full variable domain, completed from the reference TRBV18 and TRBJ1-1 proteins outside the CDR3, reads NAGVMQNPRHLVRRRGQEARLRCSPMKGHSHVYWYRQLPEEGLKFMVYLQKENIIDESGMPKERFSAEFPKEGPSILRIQQVVRGDSAAYFCASSQTGLITGGTEAFFGQGTRLTVV.